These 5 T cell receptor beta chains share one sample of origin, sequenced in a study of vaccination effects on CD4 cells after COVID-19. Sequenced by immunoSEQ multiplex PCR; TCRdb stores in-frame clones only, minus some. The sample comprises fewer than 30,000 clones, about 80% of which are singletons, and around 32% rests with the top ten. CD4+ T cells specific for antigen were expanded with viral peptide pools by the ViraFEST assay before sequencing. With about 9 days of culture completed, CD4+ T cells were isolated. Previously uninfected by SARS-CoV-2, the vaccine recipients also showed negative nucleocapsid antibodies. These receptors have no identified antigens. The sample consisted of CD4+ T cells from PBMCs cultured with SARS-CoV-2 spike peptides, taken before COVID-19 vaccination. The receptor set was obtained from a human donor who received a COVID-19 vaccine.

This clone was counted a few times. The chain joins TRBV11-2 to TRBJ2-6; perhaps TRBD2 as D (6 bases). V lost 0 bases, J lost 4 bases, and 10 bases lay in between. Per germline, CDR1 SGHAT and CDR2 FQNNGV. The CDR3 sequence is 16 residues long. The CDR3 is CASSLDPGAGANVLTF. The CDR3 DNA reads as TGTGCCAGCAGCTTAGATCCGGGAGCCGGGGCCAACGTCCTGACTTTC.

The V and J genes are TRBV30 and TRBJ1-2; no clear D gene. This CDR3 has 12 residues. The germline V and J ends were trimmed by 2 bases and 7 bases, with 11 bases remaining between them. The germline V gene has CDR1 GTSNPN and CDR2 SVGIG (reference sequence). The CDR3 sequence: CAWSKGWSGYTF. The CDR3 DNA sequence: TGTGCCTGGAGTAAAGGGTGGTCTGGCTACACCTTC.

The CDR3 DNA follows: TGTGCCAGCAGTTCGTACGATCGGGGCTACACCTTC. This sequence encodes CASSSYDRGYTF. The chain combines TRBV28 with TRBJ1-2; no clear D gene. The germline CDR1 and CDR2 sequences are MDHEN and SYDVKM. With 4 bases removed from V and 8 bases from J, the gap between germline ends came to 11 bases. The CDR3 has 12 residues.

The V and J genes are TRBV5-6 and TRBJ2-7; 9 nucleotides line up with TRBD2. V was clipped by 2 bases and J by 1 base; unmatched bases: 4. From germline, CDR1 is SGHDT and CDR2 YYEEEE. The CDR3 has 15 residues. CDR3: CASSFSGSGSYEQYF. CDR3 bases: TGTGCCAGCAGCTTTAGCGGGAGTGGGTCCTACGAGCAGTACTTC.

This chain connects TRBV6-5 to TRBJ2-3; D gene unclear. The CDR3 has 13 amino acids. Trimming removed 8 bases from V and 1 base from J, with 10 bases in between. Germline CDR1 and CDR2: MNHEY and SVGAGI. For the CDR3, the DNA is TGTGCCAGCGGTCACACCCGCACAGATACGCAGTATTTT. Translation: CASGHTRTDTQYF.